Below are 32 T cell receptor beta chains sequenced from a single sample in a study of control samples from healthy donors and cancer patients. The assay was immunoSEQ multiplex PCR, and TCRdb's table has in-frame clones only and misses some. Counted here are 57,000 or so clones, around 91% occurring once; the ten biggest clones make up 5.5% to 7%. The specimen was PBMCs. All receptors derive from a man aged 55 to 70 with colorectal cancer.

This chain joins TRBV4-1 and TRBJ2-1; tentatively, D is TRBD1 or TRBD2 (5 bases each). Germline V lookup: CDR1 MGHRA, CDR2 YSYEKL. The CDR3 spans 13 residues. V lost 0 bases and J lost 8, with 8 bases in between. The CDR3 DNA reads TGCGCCAGCAGCCAAGATTTGGGACATGAGCAGTTCTTC. This translates into CASSQDLGHEQFF.

The chain recombines TRBV5-1 with TRBJ2-3; 10 bases are shared with TRBD1. The CDR3 consists of 15 residues. Germline trimming cut 4 bases from V and 4 bases from J; bases unmatched to any gene: 6. CDR1 is SGHRS and CDR2 is YFSETQ in the germline V gene. Here the CDR3 reads CASSDRGRLPDTQYF. In DNA form, the CDR3 reads TGCGCCAGCAGCGACAGGGGGCGCCTGCCAGATACGCAGTATTTT.

This clone appeared a single time. The chain employs TRBV29-1 and TRBJ2-2; the D is unclear. CDR1 and CDR2 from the germline V gene are SQVTM and ANQGSEA. V was cut by 4 bases and J by 1 base, with 10 bases left in between. This CDR3 comprises 14 residues. CDR3 amino acids: CSVGGPGNTGELFF. The CDR3 coding sequence is TGCAGCGTTGGAGGTCCGGGGAACACCGGGGAGCTGTTTTTT.

This clone was seen just once. The V gene is TRBV25-1, the J gene TRBJ1-6, with D unclear. The V end lost 5 bases, the J end lost 2 bases, and 7 bases lay between the germline ends. The germline V gene has CDR1 MGHDK and CDR2 SYGVNS. The CDR3 contains 14 residues. This CDR3 is CASSTGTYNSPLHF. The CDR3, as DNA: TGTGCCAGCAGTACGGGAACCTATAATTCACCCCTCCACTTT.

The V call is TRBV30, the J call TRBJ2-7, with D possibly called TRBD1 or TRBD2 (5 bases each). The CDR3 totals 13 residues. Trimming took off 1 base at V and 3 bases at J, with 10 bases between the two ends. Looked up from germline, CDR1 is GTSNPN and CDR2 is SVGIG (reference sequence). The CDR3 nucleotides are TGTGCCTGGAGTGGTGGGGGAAACTACGAGCAGTACTTC. As protein: CAWSGGGNYEQYF.

In this sample, this clone turned up a few times. The chain is built from TRBV28 and TRBJ2-7; D is unresolved. CDR3 length: 13 residues. Germline CDR1 reads MDHEN; CDR2 reads SYDVKM. V was pared by 6 bases and J by 5 bases, with 14 bases between. The CDR3 bases are TGTGCCAGCAGGGCCGATCTAGGCCACGAGCAGTACTTC. Translated: CASRADLGHEQYF.

The CDR3 DNA sequence: TGCGCCAGCAGCTTGGGGGCAGGTAGGGAGACTGAAGCTTTCTTT. The encoded protein is CASSLGAGRETEAFF. J is TRBJ1-1 and V is TRBV5-1, with D hard to call. CDR3 length: 15 residues. Between the trimmed V and J ends, which lost 0 bases and 5 bases, there was a span of 14 bases. Germline V gene data show CDR1 as SGHRS and CDR2 as YFSETQ.

The chain employs TRBV19 and TRBJ2-7, with TRBD2 identical over 13 bases. Looked up from germline, CDR1 is LNHDA and CDR2 is SQIVND (reference sequence). J was trimmed by 5 bases and V by 5 bases; bases with no gene match: 3. The CDR3 is 14 residues long. This chain's CDR3 is CASSATSGGNEQYF. In DNA, the CDR3 is TGTGCCAGTAGTGCGACTAGCGGGGGGAACGAGCAGTACTTC.

The gene calls are TRBV5-3 and TRBJ2-1; no definite D call. TRBV5-3 is designated an ORF whose function remains uncertain. The CDR3 contains 15 residues. The V and J ends lost 4 bases and 3 bases respectively, with 14 bases between them. The CDR3 region is CARSPWPSLYNEQFF. The CDR3 DNA follows: TGTGCCAGAAGCCCATGGCCTTCCCTCTACAATGAGCAGTTCTTC.

CDR3: CASSMGTSGEQYF. CDR3 sequence (DNA): TGTGCCAGTAGTATGGGGACTAGCGGCGAGCAGTACTTC. The gene calls are TRBV19 and TRBJ2-7, with 11 nucleotides matching TRBD2. CDR1 LNHDA and CDR2 SQIVND come from the germline V gene (reference sequence). The V segment lost 3 bases and the J segment 6 bases; nucleotides outside the gene matches: 1. There are 13 residues in the CDR3. The full variable domain, rest sourced from reference TRBV19 and TRBJ2-7, is DGGITQSPKYLFRKEGQNVTLSCEQNLNHDAMYWYRQDPGQGLRLIYYSQIVNDFQKGDIAEGYSVSREKKESFPLTVTSAQKNPTAFYLCASSMGTSGEQYFGPGTRLTVT.

This clone appeared a single time. The J gene is TRBJ1-1, the V gene TRBV27; 9 bases map to TRBD1. The trim removed 2 bases at V and 6 bases at J, leaving 10 bases unmatched. This CDR3 contains 16 residues. Looked up from germline, CDR1 is MNHEY and CDR2 is SMNVEV (reference sequence). The CDR3, as DNA: TGTGCCAGCAGTTTAAGAAGGGACAGGGTAGGGGCTGAAGCTTTCTTT. Protein product: CASSLRRDRVGAEAFF.

This clone appeared a single time. This rearrangement joins TRBV7-3 to TRBJ2-7; TRBD2 agrees at 8 bases. Per the germline V gene, CDR1 is SGHTA and CDR2 is FQGTGA. Losses at the gene ends were 3 bases for V and 11 bases for J; bases not matched to a gene: 9. The CDR3 consists of 13 residues. CDR3 residues: CASSFSRGDPEYF. Here the CDR3 DNA reads TGTGCCAGCAGCTTCTCGCGGGGGGATCCGGAGTACTTC.

The chain has TRBV7-2 and TRBJ2-7; 8 bases agree with TRBD1. The V segment lost 5 bases and the J segment 0 bases; nucleotides outside the gene matches: 6. The CDR3 totals 15 residues. Germline V gives CDR1 SGHTA, CDR2 FQGNSA. The CDR3 DNA reads as TGTGCCAGCAGCGCCCGGGACAGGAGCTCCTACGAGCAGTACTTC. It translates to CASSARDRSSYEQYF.

This sequence joins TRBV13 and TRBJ1-3; no definite D call. Per the germline V gene, CDR1 is PRHDT and CDR2 is FYEKMQ (reference sequence). This CDR3 spans 14 amino acids. V was cut by 5 bases and J by 1 base, with 9 bases left in between. The CDR3 coding sequence is TGTGCCAGCAGCGCCATGAAATCTGGAAACACCATATATTTT. Its protein product is CASSAMKSGNTIYF.

The V gene is TRBV25-1, the J gene TRBJ1-5; TRBD1 matches 9 bases. Germline CDR1 and CDR2: MGHDK and SYGVNS. V was clipped by 4 bases and J by 7 bases; unmatched bases: 5. The CDR3 spans 14 residues. The CDR3 loop reads CASSGDRDGQPQHF. CDR3 in DNA: TGTGCCAGCAGTGGGGACAGGGACGGACAGCCCCAGCATTTT.

This chain connects TRBV7-8 to TRBJ2-7, with 8 bases identical to TRBD2. This CDR3 is built from 15 residues. V lost 5 bases, J lost 0 bases, and 6 bases stayed unmatched. Per the germline V gene, CDR1 is SGHVS and CDR2 is FQNEAQ. In nucleotides, the CDR3 is TGTGCCAGCAGCACGACTAGCGTGAGCTCCTACGAGCAGTACTTC. Its translation: CASSTTSVSSYEQYF. The whole variable domain, remainder taken from reference TRBV7-8 and TRBJ2-7, is GAGVSQSPRYKVAKRGQDVALRCDPISGHVSLFWYQQALGQGPEFLTYFQNEAQLDKSGLPSDRFFAERPEGSVSTLKIQRTQQEDSAVYLCASSTTSVSSYEQYFGPGTRLTVT.

The V call is TRBV25-1, the J call TRBJ2-3; 7 positions agree with TRBD2. The V segment lost 4 bases and the J segment 2 bases; nucleotides outside the gene matches: 6. The CDR3 is 15 residues long. Germline V gene lookup returns CDR1 MGHDK and CDR2 SYGVNS. CDR3 coding DNA: TGTGCCAGCAGTGTGGGGGGGGAAAACACAGATACGCAGTATTTT. Translation gives CASSVGGENTDTQYF.

V usage is TRBV18 and J usage is TRBJ2-2; 9 nucleotides align to TRBD2. V lost 0 bases to trimming and J lost 1 base; unmatched junction nucleotides: 3. This CDR3 spans 17 amino acids. Germline V lookup: CDR1 KGHSH, CDR2 LQKENI. CDR3 region: CASSPPVLAGNTGELFF. The CDR3 region has the DNA TGTGCCAGCTCACCACCGGTACTAGCGGGGAACACCGGGGAGCTGTTTTTT.

The V gene is TRBV5-4, the J gene TRBJ1-3; the D is unclear. Germline CDR1 SGHNT, CDR2 YYREEE (reference sequence). This CDR3 is built from 15 residues. Trimming pared 3 bases from V and 0 bases from J, leaving 10 bases between. In nucleotides, the CDR3 is TGTGCCAGCAGCTCCCCTCAAACCTCTGGAAACACCATATATTTT. Residues: CASSSPQTSGNTIYF. The full variable domain, rest sourced from reference TRBV5-4 and TRBJ1-3, is ETGVTQSPTHLIKTRGQQVTLRCSSQSGHNTVSWYQQALGQGPQFIFQYYREEENGRGNFPPRFSGLQFPNYSSELNVNALELDDSALYLCASSSPQTSGNTIYFGEGSWLTVV.

The V and J genes are TRBV3-1 (or the pseudogene TRBV3-2) and TRBJ1-5; 7 nucleotides match TRBD1. V shed 3 bases, J shed 7 bases, and the junction held 6 bases outside the gene matches. The CDR3 length is 14 residues. The V gene's germline CDR1 is LGHDT and CDR2 YNNKEL (reference sequence). CDR3 loop: CASSQRTGGQPQHF. As DNA, the CDR3 is TGTGCCAGCAGCCAGCGGACAGGCGGGCAGCCCCAGCATTTT.

The chain is built from TRBV4-1 and TRBJ1-2; 7 bases fit TRBD1. The CDR3 extends over 22 amino acids. V dropped 1 base and J dropped 2; count of bases not matched to a gene: 25. CDR1 is MGHRA, CDR2 YSYEKL, per germline. Written as DNA, the CDR3 is TGCGCCAGCAGCCAAGTCCCTATCGTGGGGACAGCCTTCGACTCGCCGAACTATGGCTACACCTTC. As protein: CASSQVPIVGTAFDSPNYGYTF.

This CDR3 reads CASSFLGQGARGYTF. The CDR3 region has the DNA TGTGCCAGCAGTTTTCTGGGACAGGGGGCTCGTGGCTACACCTTC. The chain is built from TRBV28 and TRBJ1-2, with 12 positions matching TRBD1. With V trimmed by 3 bases and J by 7 bases, 6 bases remained unmatched. Germline values: CDR1 MDHEN, CDR2 SYDVKM. The CDR3 totals 15 residues.

This chain connects TRBV7-9 to TRBJ2-7; a weak D match, TRBD2 (5 bases). From germline, CDR1 is SEHNR and CDR2 FQNEAQ (reference sequence). The CDR3 runs 11 residues. V was clipped by 5 bases and J by 6 bases, with 8 bases between them. The CDR3 is CASSAGGEQYF. The DNA of the CDR3 is TGTGCCAGCAGCGCCGGAGGCGAGCAGTACTTC.

This clone was counted a single time. The J gene is TRBJ2-5, the V gene TRBV7-2; D gene uncertain. The CDR3 spans 14 residues. The ends were cut back, 1 base at V and 7 bases at J, with 13 bases in the middle. Germline V lookup: CDR1 SGHTA, CDR2 FQGNSA. The CDR3 loop is CASSLEGFSGTQYF. For the CDR3, the DNA is TGTGCCAGCAGCTTAGAGGGCTTTTCCGGGACCCAGTACTTC.

The DNA of the CDR3 is TGTGCCAGCAGCGTAGCCCCGGGACACTACGAGCAGTACTTC. Translation gives CASSVAPGHYEQYF. The gene calls are TRBV9 and TRBJ2-7; a weak D match, TRBD1 (6 bases). V lost 0 bases and J lost 3, with 10 bases in between. CDR3 length: 14 amino acids. Germline CDR1 SGDLS, CDR2 YYNGEE.

This clone has only one observation. The rearrangement joins TRBV28 to TRBJ1-2, with TRBD1 matching over 10 bases. CDR1 is MDHEN, CDR2 SYDVKM, per germline. J gave up 4 bases and V 8 bases, and 7 bases lay outside the gene matches. The CDR3 spans 14 residues. CDR3 in amino acids: CASGDRGRVYGYTF. DNA of the CDR3: TGTGCCAGCGGCGACAGGGGGCGCGTCTATGGCTACACCTTC.

The CDR3 protein is CASSPDPGQVSYEQYF. CDR3 coding DNA: TGTGCCAGCAGCCCCGACCCGGGACAGGTGTCCTACGAGCAGTACTTC. V is TRBV5-5 and J is TRBJ2-7; 8 nucleotides line up with TRBD1. J was trimmed by 1 base and V by 4 bases; bases with no gene match: 10. Germline V lookup: CDR1 SGHKS, CDR2 YYEKEE (reference sequence). This CDR3 has 16 residues.

This chain uses TRBV19 with TRBJ1-4; 9 bases fit TRBD1. This CDR3 is 14 amino acids long. CDR1 is LNHDA and CDR2 is SQIVND in the germline V gene (reference sequence). Trimming cost V 6 bases and J 8 bases; bases outside gene matches: 7. CDR3 DNA sequence: TGTGCCAGTAGGCCGGGACAGGGATTGGAAAAACTGTTTTTT. As protein: CASRPGQGLEKLFF. The full variable domain, with the rest looked up from reference TRBV19 and TRBJ1-4, is DGGITQSPKYLFRKEGQNVTLSCEQNLNHDAMYWYRQDPGQGLRLIYYSQIVNDFQKGDIAEGYSVSREKKESFPLTVTSAQKNPTAFYLCASRPGQGLEKLFFGSGTQLSVL.

The V gene is TRBV7-9, the J gene TRBJ2-5; 7 bases agree with TRBD1. The CDR3 extends over 14 amino acids. After removal of 3 bases from V and 2 bases from J, the junction contained 3 bases not matched to a gene. Germline V gene sequence: CDR1 SEHNR, CDR2 FQNEAQ (reference sequence). DNA of the CDR3: TGTGCCAGCAGCTTTCTGGGACAGCAAGAGACCCAGTACTTC. Protein sequence: CASSFLGQQETQYF.

The V gene is TRBV18, the J gene TRBJ2-3; unclear D gene. The CDR3 loop spans 12 amino acids. V gave up 3 bases and J gave up 4 bases, with 5 bases separating them. CDR1 and CDR2 (germline): KGHSH, LQKENI. The CDR3 nucleotides read TGTGCCAGCTCACCGGCTTCAGATACGCAGTATTTT. Protein product: CASSPASDTQYF.

This clone has only a few counts. The J gene is TRBJ2-7, the V gene TRBV4-2, with 13 bases lining up with TRBD2. The CDR3 spans 15 residues. Germline trimming cut 4 bases from V and 2 bases from J; bases unmatched to any gene: 2. The germline V gene encodes CDR1 LGHNA and CDR2 YNFKEQ. CDR3 DNA sequence: TGTGCCAGCAGCCTGGGACTAGCGGGGCCCTACGAGCAGTACTTC. Protein product: CASSLGLAGPYEQYF.

The chain links TRBV6-6 to TRBJ1-4; perhaps TRBD1 as D (6 bases). The CDR3 is 15 amino acids. V lost 5 bases and J lost 7, with 17 bases in between. The germline CDR1 and CDR2 sequences are MNHNY and SVGAGI (reference sequence). CDR3 nucleotide sequence: TGTGCCAGCAGTGCCCAGGGGAGCCCTGGTGAAAAACTGTTTTTT. This encodes CASSAQGSPGEKLFF.